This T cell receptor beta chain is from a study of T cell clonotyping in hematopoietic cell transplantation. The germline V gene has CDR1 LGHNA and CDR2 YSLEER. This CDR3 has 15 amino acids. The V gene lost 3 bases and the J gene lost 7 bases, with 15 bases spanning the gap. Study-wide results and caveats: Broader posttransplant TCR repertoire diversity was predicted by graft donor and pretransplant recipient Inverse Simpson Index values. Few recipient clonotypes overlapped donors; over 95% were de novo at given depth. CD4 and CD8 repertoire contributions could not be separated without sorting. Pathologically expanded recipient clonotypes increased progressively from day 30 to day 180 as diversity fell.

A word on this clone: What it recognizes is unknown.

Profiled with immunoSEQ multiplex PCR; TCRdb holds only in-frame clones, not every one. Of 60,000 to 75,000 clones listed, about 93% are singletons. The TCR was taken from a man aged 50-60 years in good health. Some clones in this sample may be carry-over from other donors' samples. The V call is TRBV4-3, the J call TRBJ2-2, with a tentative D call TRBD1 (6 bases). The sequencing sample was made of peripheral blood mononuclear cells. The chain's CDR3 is CASSQRAGAHGELFF. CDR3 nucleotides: TGCGCCAGCAGCCAGAGGGCAGGGGCTCACGGGGAGCTGTTTTTT.